A selection of T cell receptor beta chains follows, all from one sample in a study of T cells in Graves' hyperthyroidism and ophthalmopathy. From the multiplex PCR reads, TCRdb called clonotypes with MiXCR, one entry per CDR3 protein. The sample consists of about 620,000 distinct CDR3 sequences, about 16% of them appearing once. Sequencing used blood. The receptors were sampled from a woman under 40 with Graves' hyperthyroidism. Each CDR3 is given with its conserved first and last residue. Size is stated for part of the rows, as once, few or many counts, or as a class when the clone is expanded.

TRBV7-3	many	CASSLTGPGEPPYNEQFF
TRBV5-1	many	CASNLGTSGSGSTDTQYF
TRBV5-1	many	CASKLQAGETDTQYF
TRBV29-1	many	CSVGHLNTEAFF
TRBV10-3	few	CAISETTGTGSTDTQYF
TRBV5-1	many	CASSLGLAGVVEQFF
TRBV11-2	many	CASSPNVLTEQFF
TRBV9	few	CASSVSGTTEAFF
TRBV28	few	CASSPNQGQGKTDTQYF
TRBV20-1	many	CSARLAEDLFYEQYF
TRBV6-1	NA	CASSEYPGSGGEQYF
TRBV29-1	many	CSVEWGGTEAFF
TRBV27	NA	CASRAQNTGELFF
TRBV20-1	few	CSARGASSGGANVLTF
TRBV10-3	many	CAISRSGDLTDTQYF
TRBV7-2	many	CASSLAGTGVYEQYF
TRBV28	NA	CASRLPGTGNEKLFF